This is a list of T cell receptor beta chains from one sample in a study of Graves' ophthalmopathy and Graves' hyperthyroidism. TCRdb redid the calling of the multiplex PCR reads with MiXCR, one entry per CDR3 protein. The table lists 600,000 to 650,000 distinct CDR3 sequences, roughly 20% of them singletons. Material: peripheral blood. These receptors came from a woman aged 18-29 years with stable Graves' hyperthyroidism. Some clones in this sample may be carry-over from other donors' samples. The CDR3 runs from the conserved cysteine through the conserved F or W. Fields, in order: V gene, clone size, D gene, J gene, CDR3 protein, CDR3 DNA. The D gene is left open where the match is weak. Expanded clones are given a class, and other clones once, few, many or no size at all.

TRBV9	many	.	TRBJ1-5	CASSVGWRSNQPQHF	TGTGCCAGCAGCGTGGGGTGGAGGAGCAATCAGCCCCAGCATTTT
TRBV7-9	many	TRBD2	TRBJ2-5	CASSLASGRAETQYF	TGTGCCAGCAGCTTAGCCAGCGGGAGAGCAGAGACCCAGTACTTC
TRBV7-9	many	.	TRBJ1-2	CASSSPGIRYTF	TGTGCCAGCAGCTCCCCCGGGATTCGCTACACCTTC
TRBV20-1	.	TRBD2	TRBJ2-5	CSAGEGQGQETQYF	TGCAGTGCGGGGGAGGGGCAGGGACAAGAGACCCAGTACTTC
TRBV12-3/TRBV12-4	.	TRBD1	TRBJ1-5	CASSQGTERHF	TGTGCCAGCAGTCAGGGGACAGAACGGCATTTT
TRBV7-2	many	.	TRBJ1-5	CASSLGQTGNQPQHF	TGTGCCAGCAGCTTAGGACAGACGGGCAATCAGCCCCAGCATTTT
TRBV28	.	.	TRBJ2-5	CASSFPQMVETQYF	TGTGCCAGCAGTTTCCCCCAAATGGTAGAGACCCAGTACTTC
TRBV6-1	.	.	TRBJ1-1	CASSPQASTEAFF	TGTGCCAGCAGTCCTCAGGCCAGTACTGAAGCTTTCTTT
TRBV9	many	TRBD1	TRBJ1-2	CASSVDRGNYGYTF	TGTGCCAGCAGCGTAGACAGGGGGAACTATGGCTACACCTTC
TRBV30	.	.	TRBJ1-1	CAWSLQGGTEAFF	TGTGCCTGGAGTTTACAGGGAGGCACTGAAGCTTTCTTT
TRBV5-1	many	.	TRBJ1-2	CASSLGPGGVEGYTF	TGCGCCAGCAGCTTGGGTCCCGGAGGGGTTGAGGGCTACACCTTC
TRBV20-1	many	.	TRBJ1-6	CSATGQSYNSPLHF	TGCAGTGCTACCGGACAGAGTTATAATTCACCCCTCCACTTT
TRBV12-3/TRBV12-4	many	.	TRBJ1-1	CASSLFGLMNTEAFF	TGTGCCAGCAGTTTATTCGGGCTCATGAACACTGAAGCTTTCTTT
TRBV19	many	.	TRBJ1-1	CASSFGGFRNTEAFF	TGTGCCAGTAGTTTTGGGGGGTTCCGTAACACTGAAGCTTTCTTT
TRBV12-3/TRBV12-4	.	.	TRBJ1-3	CARLIESALLGNTIYF	TGTGCCAGGTTAATAGAATCGGCGTTGTTGGGAAACACCATATATTTT
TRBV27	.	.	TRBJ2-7	CASQGIIGPYEQYF	TGTGCCTCCCAGGGGATAATCGGGCCGTACGAGCAGTACTTC
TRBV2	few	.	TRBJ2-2	CASSELDLGELFF	TGTGCCAGCAGTGAACTAGATTTAGGGGAGCTGTTTTTT
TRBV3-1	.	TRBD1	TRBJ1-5	CASSDRDRLNQPQHF	TGTGCCAGCAGCGACCGGGACAGGCTGAATCAGCCCCAGCATTTT
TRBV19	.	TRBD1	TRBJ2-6	CATNGGQGPSGANVLTF	TGTGCCACCAATGGGGGACAGGGACCTTCTGGGGCCAACGTCCTGACTTTC
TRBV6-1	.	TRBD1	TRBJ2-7	CASRKTGPHEQYF	TGTGCCAGCAGAAAGACAGGGCCCCACGAGCAGTACTTC
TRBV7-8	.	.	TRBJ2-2	CASSSHRDPSTGELFF	TGTGCCAGCAGCTCCCACCGGGACCCAAGCACCGGGGAGCTGTTTTTT
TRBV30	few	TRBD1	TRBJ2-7	CACSAGQVRGTQYF	TGTGCCTGTTCGGCCGGACAGGTCCGTGGGACGCAGTACTTC
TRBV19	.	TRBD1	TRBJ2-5	CASSRYGTDQETQYF	TGTGCCAGTAGTAGATACGGGACAGACCAAGAGACCCAGTACTTC
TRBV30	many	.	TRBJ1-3	CARSLGQGNGNTIYF	TGTGCCCGCTCGCTGGGGCAGGGGAACGGAAACACCATATATTTT
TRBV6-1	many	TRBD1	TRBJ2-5	CASSELIGTAGIETQYF	TGTGCCAGCAGTGAGTTAATAGGGACAGCCGGAATAGAGACCCAGTACTTC
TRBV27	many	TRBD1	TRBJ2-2	CASSTRDRGRKRTGELFF	TGTGCCAGCAGTACCCGGGACAGGGGCCGGAAGAGGACCGGGGAGCTGTTTTTT
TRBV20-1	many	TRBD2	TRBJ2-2	CSARSLGAGGYTGELFF	TGCAGTGCTAGGTCCCTGGGTGCGGGAGGTTACACCGGGGAGCTGTTTTTT
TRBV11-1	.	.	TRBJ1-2	CASSLIGLGGYTF	TGTGCCAGCAGCCTGATTGGGCTCGGCGGCTACACCTTC
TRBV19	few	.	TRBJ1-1	CASSMMYRGTEAFF	TGTGCCAGTAGTATGATGTATAGGGGCACTGAAGCTTTCTTT
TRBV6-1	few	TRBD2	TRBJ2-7	CASSKTPLRENEQYF	TGTGCCAGCAGTAAAACCCCATTGCGGGAGAACGAGCAGTACTTC
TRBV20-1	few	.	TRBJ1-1	CSARDGARGAFF	TGCAGTGCTAGGGACGGCGCGAGGGGAGCTTTCTTT
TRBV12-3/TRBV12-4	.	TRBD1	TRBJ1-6	CASSRLDRGDYSPLHF	TGTGCCAGCAGCCGCTTGGACAGGGGGGATTATTCACCCCTCCACTTT
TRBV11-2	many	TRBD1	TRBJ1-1	CASLQGGRTEAFF	TGTGCCAGCCTACAGGGGGGAAGGACTGAAGCTTTCTTT
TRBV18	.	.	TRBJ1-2	CASSPDSSGYTF	TGTGCCAGCTCACCCGACTCCTCCGGCTACACCTTC
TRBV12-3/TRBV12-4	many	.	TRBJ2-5	CASSPNGETQYF	TGTGCCAGCAGCCCCAATGGAGAGACCCAGTACTTC
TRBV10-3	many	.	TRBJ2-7	CASDDNYEQYF	TGTGCCAGCGACGACAACTACGAGCAGTACTTC
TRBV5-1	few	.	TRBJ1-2	CASSSQGGTNYGYTF	TGCGCCAGCAGCTCTCAGGGTGGGACTAACTATGGCTACACCTTC
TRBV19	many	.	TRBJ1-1	CASCSFAEAFF	TGTGCAAGTTGCAGTTTTGCTGAAGCTTTCTTT
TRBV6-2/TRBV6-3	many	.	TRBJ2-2	CASRKTGTGTGELFF	TGTGCCAGCAGGAAGACAGGGACTGGAACCGGGGAGCTGTTTTTT
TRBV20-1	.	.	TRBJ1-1	CSAREFLGGMNTEAFF	TGCAGTGCTAGAGAATTTTTGGGGGGCATGAACACTGAAGCTTTCTTT